Each of the 20 T cell receptor beta chains below was sequenced from the same sample in a study of long-term antiretroviral therapy in people with HIV. The assay, immunoSEQ v3.0, was run at survey level. Sequenced by immunoSEQ multiplex PCR; TCRdb stores in-frame clones only, minus some. Of 22,000 or so clones detected, around 82% appear once; the ten largest clones hold 14%. Material: unsorted PBMCs, obtained 2.9 years after starting antiretroviral therapy. The receptor source for this set is a woman between 25 and 40 years old with HIV.

This clone is judged medium-sized. The rearrangement links TRBV4-1 to TRBJ1-1; the D is unclear. V lost 1 base and J lost 8, with 17 bases in between. The CDR3 length is 15 residues. The V gene's germline CDR1 is MGHRA and CDR2 YSYEKL. For the CDR3, the DNA is TGCGCCAGCAGCCAAGTCCCCGAGGGCCGAGAAGAAGCTTTCTTT. Translated, it gives CASSQVPEGREEAFF.

This chain joins TRBV2 and TRBJ1-1, with D unresolved. CDR3 length: 10 residues. The germline V and J ends were trimmed by 6 bases and 9 bases, with 8 bases remaining between them. The germline CDR1 and CDR2 sequences are SNHLY and FYNNEI. The CDR3 region has the DNA TGTGCCAGCAGGGGCAGCAAAGCTTTCTTT. Its translation: CASRGSKAFF.

The chain employs TRBV2 and TRBJ2-6; possible D gene TRBD1, 6 bases. Trimming stripped 6 bases from V and 0 bases from J, with 18 bases between. The CDR3 length is 18 residues. CDR1 is SNHLY and CDR2 is FYNNEI in the germline V gene. CDR3 sequence: CASRPGHVAPSGANVLTF. CDR3 sequence (DNA): TGTGCCAGCAGGCCGGGACATGTTGCTCCCTCTGGGGCCAACGTCCTGACTTTC.

This clone was counted between two and nine times. The chain has TRBV7-3 and TRBJ2-2; D is unresolved. The germline V and J ends were trimmed by 1 base and 7 bases, with 7 bases remaining between them. Per the germline V gene, CDR1 is SGHTA and CDR2 is FQGTGA. The CDR3 length is 13 residues. The CDR3 DNA reads as TGTGCCAGCAGCTTAAGCCTGAGCGGGGAGCTGTTTTTT. This encodes CASSLSLSGELFF. The complete variable domain, with remaining parts taken from reference TRBV7-3 and TRBJ2-2, reads GAGVSQTPSNKVTEKGKYVELRCDPISGHTALYWYRQSLGQGPEFLIYFQGTGAADDSGLPNDRFFAVRPEGSVSTLKIQRTERGDSAVYLCASSLSLSGELFFGEGSRLTVL.

The rearrangement uses TRBV7-8 and TRBJ2-7; D is unresolved. This CDR3 region has 11 residues. CDR1 and CDR2 from the germline V gene are SGHVS and FQNEAQ. V was shortened by 5 bases and J by 4 bases, with 6 bases between the two germline ends. CDR3 sequence reads: CASSLHYEQYF. The CDR3 coding sequence is TGTGCCAGCAGCCTCCATTACGAGCAGTACTTC.

The rearrangement uses TRBV13 and TRBJ2-3; 7 bases line up with TRBD1. The CDR3 has 15 amino acids. V lost 5 bases, J lost 4 bases, and 9 bases stayed unmatched. CDR1 PRHDT and CDR2 FYEKMQ come from the germline V gene (reference sequence). CDR3 region: CASSHLQGMADTQYF. The CDR3 nucleotides are TGTGCCAGCAGCCATCTACAGGGGATGGCAGATACGCAGTATTTT. The whole variable domain, remainder taken from reference TRBV13 and TRBJ2-3, is AAGVIQSPRHLIKEKRETATLKCYPIPRHDTVYWYQQGPGQDPQFLISFYEKMQSDKGSIPDRFSAQQFSDYHSELNMSSLELGDSALYFCASSHLQGMADTQYFGPGTRLTVL.

The chain couples TRBV5-6 to TRBJ1-1; D remains unclear. CDR1 and CDR2 from the germline V gene are SGHDT and YYEEEE. CDR3 length: 18 residues. The ends were cut back, 8 bases at V and 6 bases at J, with 32 bases in the middle. The chain's CDR3 is CARTLLGLFIVEVAEAFF. CDR3 nucleotide sequence: TGTGCCAGAACCCTACTCGGCCTTTTTATAGTTGAAGTGGCTGAAGCTTTCTTT.

Only a few counts were recorded for this clone. The chain combines TRBV19 with TRBJ1-6; 9 bases align to TRBD1. Germline V gene sequence: CDR1 LNHDA, CDR2 SQIVND (reference sequence). The CDR3 has 14 amino acids. Trimming at V came to 7 bases and at J to 7 bases, leaving 5 bases not matched to a gene. The CDR3 loop is CASISGTGNSPLHF. The CDR3 nucleotides are TGTGCCAGTATTTCCGGGACAGGGAATTCACCCCTCCACTTT.

The chain has TRBV11-3 and TRBJ2-1, with D perhaps TRBD1 (6 bases). Germline V gives CDR1 SGHNT, CDR2 YENEEA. Trimming removed 4 bases from V and 2 bases from J, with 12 bases in between. The CDR3 consists of 15 residues. The CDR3 region is CASSSGTRPYNEQFF. The DNA of the CDR3 is TGTGCCAGCAGCTCGGGGACACGACCCTACAATGAGCAGTTCTTC.

The V gene is TRBV5-8, the J gene TRBJ2-3; D possibly corresponds to TRBD2 (7 bases). Per the germline V gene, CDR1 is SGHTS and CDR2 is YDEGEE. The CDR3 has 15 amino acids. Trimming pared 7 bases from V and 14 bases from J, leaving 29 bases between. This chain's CDR3 is CASGLGGAGQVLRYF. The DNA for the CDR3 is TGTGCCAGCGGACTGGGGGGGGCAGGCCAAGTTCTCAGGTATTTT.

This chain uses TRBV29-1 with TRBJ1-3; 7 nucleotides line up with TRBD1. The CDR3 covers 15 residues. The V gene end was trimmed by 5 bases and the J gene end by 4 bases; junction bases not matched to a gene: 11. Germline lookup yields CDR1 SQVTM and CDR2 ANQGSEA. CDR3 protein: CSVRAGGSRGNTIYF. CDR3 nucleotide sequence: TGCAGCGTTAGGGCAGGGGGATCTAGGGGAAACACCATATATTTT. Full variable domain (outside the CDR3, taken from reference TRBV29-1 and TRBJ1-3): SAVISQKPSRDICQRGTSLTIQCQVDSQVTMMFWYRQQPGQSLTLIATANQGSEATYESGFVIDKFPISRPNLTFSTLTVSNMSPEDSSIYLCSVRAGGSRGNTIYFGEGSWLTVV.

This clone was seen a handful of times. The chain combines TRBV6-4 with TRBJ1-2; weak D call: TRBD1 (5 bases). The ends were cut back, 10 bases at V and 4 bases at J, with 10 bases in the middle. Germline CDR1 reads MRHNA; CDR2 reads SNTAGT. This CDR3 has 11 amino acids. CDR3 loop: CATSGGYGYTF. CDR3 nucleotide sequence: TGTGCCACCAGCGGGGGCTATGGCTACACCTTC.

This clone was observed once. The V gene is TRBV27, the J gene TRBJ1-1, with 7 bases lining up with TRBD1. This CDR3 is 13 amino acids long. Trimming at V came to 10 bases and at J to 5 bases, leaving 10 bases not matched to a gene. Germline V gene sequence: CDR1 MNHEY, CDR2 SMNVEV (reference sequence). For the CDR3, the DNA is TGTGCCACCTCAAGGGGGCAGTCGACTGAAGCTTTCTTT. Amino acids: CATSRGQSTEAFF.

The chain links TRBV4-1 to TRBJ2-5; perhaps TRBD2 as D (6 bases). Germline CDR1 and CDR2: MGHRA and YSYEKL. Trimming took 0 bases from V and 5 from J, leaving 16 bases between them. The CDR3 is made up of 16 amino acids. In DNA, the CDR3 is TGCGCCAGCAGCCAAGATGAGACTAGGGGCTGGGAGACCCAGTACTTC. Amino acid sequence: CASSQDETRGWETQYF.

The chain carries TRBV2 and TRBJ2-2; 10 bases agree with TRBD2. Germline assignment: CDR1 SNHLY and CDR2 FYNNEI. This CDR3 spans 15 amino acids. V lost 8 bases to trimming and J lost 6 bases; unmatched junction nucleotides: 9. CDR3 protein: CASSGSSGGAGELFF. As DNA, the CDR3 is TGTGCCAGCTCCGGTTCTAGCGGGGGTGCCGGGGAGCTGTTTTTT. Together with reference TRBV2 and TRBJ2-2, the CDR3 gives the full variable domain: EPEVTQTPSHQVTQMGQEVILRCVPISNHLYFYWYRQILGQKVEFLVSFYNNEISEKSEIFDDQFSVERPDGSNFTLKIRSTKLEDSAMYFCASSGSSGGAGELFFGEGSRLTVL.

V is TRBV27 and J is TRBJ2-5; 7 positions match TRBD1. The CDR3 contains 15 residues. The V gene end was trimmed by 4 bases and the J gene end by 5 bases; junction bases not matched to a gene: 10. From germline, CDR1 is MNHEY and CDR2 SMNVEV (reference sequence). In nucleotides, the CDR3 is TGTGCCAGCAGTTCATTAGCAGGGGGAATGGAGACCCAGTACTTC. Translation gives CASSSLAGGMETQYF.

The chain links TRBV5-1 to TRBJ2-7, with D perhaps TRBD1 (5 bases). Germline V lookup: CDR1 SGHRS, CDR2 YFSETQ. The CDR3 spans 13 residues. Between the trimmed V and J ends, which lost 7 bases and 3 bases, there was a span of 14 bases. The CDR3 DNA follows: TGCGCCAGCCCTAGGACAAAAGACTACGAGCAGTACGTC. Translated: CASPRTKDYEQYV.

The V call is TRBV12-5, the J call TRBJ1-1; D is unresolved. V lost 0 bases and J 4 bases, leaving 12 bases between the germline ends. CDR3 length equals 15 residues. Germline CDR1 reads LGHNT; CDR2 reads FRNRAP. For the CDR3, the DNA is TGTGCTAGTGGTTTGGTAAAGGGAAAGGCCACTGAAGCTTTCTTT. It encodes CASGLVKGKATEAFF.

The V call is TRBV15, the J call TRBJ1-1; D ambiguous. In germline, CDR1 is LNHNV, CDR2 YYDKDF (reference sequence). V gave up 4 bases and J gave up 1 base, with 10 bases separating them. CDR3 length: 14 residues. The CDR3 DNA follows: TGTGCCACCAGCAACTCGAACAGGAACACTGAAGCTTTCTTT. Amino acid sequence: CATSNSNRNTEAFF. The full variable domain, in which reference TRBV15 and TRBJ1-1 provide the parts outside the CDR3, is DAMVIQNPRYQVTQFGKPVTLSCSQTLNHNVMYWYQQKSSQAPKLLFHYYDKDFNNEADTPDNFQSRRPNTSFCFLDIRSPGLGDTAMYLCATSNSNRNTEAFFGQGTRLTVV.

The J gene is TRBJ1-2, the V gene TRBV18; a possible D gene is TRBD1 (6 bases). Germline V lookup: CDR1 KGHSH, CDR2 LQKENI. There are 12 residues in the CDR3. Trimming shortened V by 3 bases and J by 7 bases, and 9 bases separated the two germline ends. The CDR3 reads CASSPTGPGYTF. The CDR3 DNA reads TGTGCCAGCTCACCCACAGGGCCTGGCTACACCTTC.